A single sample gave rise to the 20 T cell receptor beta chains below, sequenced in a study of T cell repertoires in cytomegalovirus infection. Via MiXCR, TCRdb re-called the reads, giving one row per CDR3 protein. The sample lists 85,000 to 120,000 distinct CDR3 sequences, about 15% occurring once. The specimen was PBMCs. The receptors shown here come from a human donor in good health (CMV status not recorded). Some clones in this sample may be carry-over from other donors' samples.

The genes are TRBV20-1 and TRBJ2-5; 9 positions agree with TRBD2. CDR1 DFQATT and CDR2 SNEGSKA come from the germline V gene (reference sequence). The V and J ends lost 0 bases and 0 bases, in that order; junction bases with no gene match: 5. This CDR3 comprises 16 residues. This chain's CDR3 is CSARDAASGDQETQYF. The DNA for the CDR3 is TGCAGTGCTAGAGATGCGGCTAGCGGGGACCAAGAGACCCAGTACTTC.

This clonotype was seen only a few times. The V call is TRBV20-1, the J call TRBJ2-3; TRBD2 matches at 16 bases. The germline CDR1 and CDR2 sequences are DFQATT and SNEGSKA (reference sequence). J was trimmed by 3 bases and V by 5 bases; bases with no gene match: 14. The CDR3 extends over 19 amino acids. CDR3 bases: TGCAGTGCTGTTCCGGGACTAGCGGGGGGGCTTAGAGGTACAGATACGCAGTATTTT. This gives the protein CSAVPGLAGGLRGTDTQYF.

This clonotype was picked up many times. This sequence joins TRBV28 and TRBJ2-2; 9 nucleotides line up with TRBD1. Germline trimming cut 8 bases from V and 5 bases from J; bases unmatched to any gene: 6. CDR3 length equals 14 residues. CDR1 is MDHEN, CDR2 SYDVKM, per germline. CDR3 DNA: TGTGCCAGCCGCGGACAGGGGCGGACCGGGGAGCTGTTTTTT. Residues: CASRGQGRTGELFF.

The chain employs TRBV18 and TRBJ2-2; D could derive from TRBD1 or TRBD2 (6 bases each). Trimming took off 2 bases at V and 2 bases at J, with 12 bases between the two ends. CDR3 size: 16 residues. In germline, CDR1 is KGHSH, CDR2 LQKENI. CDR3 bases: TGTGCCAGCTCACCATACAGGGACTCTAACACCGGGGAGCTGTTTTTT. Its translation: CASSPYRDSNTGELFF.

The table lists this clonotype with a few counts. The rearrangement joins TRBV6-2 or TRBV6-3 to TRBJ2-3, with TRBD1 as a possible D gene (5 bases). The germline V gene has CDR1 MNHEY and CDR2 SVGEGT. Trimming took 6 bases from V and 3 from J, leaving 19 bases between them. CDR3 length equals 16 residues. The CDR3 nucleotides are TGTGCCAGCAGAACCCCAGGTAGAAGACAGACAGATACGCAGTATTTT. Translated, it gives CASRTPGRRQTDTQYF.

This clonotype appeared many times. The chain uses TRBV7-2 and TRBJ1-1; D remains ambiguous. Germline values: CDR1 SGHTA, CDR2 FQGNSA. Trimming took off 2 bases at V and 0 bases at J, with 4 bases between the two ends. This CDR3 contains 13 residues. CDR3 in amino acids: CASSLTMNTEAFF. The DNA for the CDR3 is TGTGCCAGCAGCTTAACGATGAACACTGAAGCTTTCTTT.

The V and J genes are TRBV19 and TRBJ2-1; D is undetermined. Germline-derived CDR1 and CDR2 are LNHDA and SQIVND (reference sequence). The CDR3 contains 12 residues. V shed 9 bases and J shed 2 bases, with 8 bases lying between them. This chain's CDR3 is CASSRAYNEQFF. The DNA of the CDR3 is TGTGCCAGCTCTAGGGCCTACAATGAGCAGTTCTTC. Complete variable domain (other parts from reference TRBV19 and TRBJ2-1): DGGITQSPKYLFRKEGQNVTLSCEQNLNHDAMYWYRQDPGQGLRLIYYSQIVNDFQKGDIAEGYSVSREKKESFPLTVTSAQKNPTAFYLCASSRAYNEQFFGPGTRLTVL.

This clonotype turned up a few times. This chain links TRBV25-1 with TRBJ1-2; D remains unclear. This CDR3 contains 13 residues. In germline, CDR1 is MGHDK, CDR2 SYGVNS. V shed 3 bases and J shed 13 bases, with 18 bases lying between them. The CDR3: CASSDNPGFYRTF. The CDR3 coding sequence is TGTGCCAGCAGTGATAACCCGGGTTTCTATCGCACCTTC.

This chain uses TRBV11-2 with TRBJ2-5; 15 nucleotides align to TRBD2. The CDR3 is 16 amino acids. CDR1 is SGHAT, CDR2 FQNNGV, per germline. V shed 5 bases and J 5 bases; nucleotides not matched to a gene: 6. CDR3 amino acids: CASSAGLAGGMETQYF. The CDR3 region has the DNA TGTGCCAGCAGCGCGGGACTAGCGGGGGGTATGGAGACCCAGTACTTC. The complete variable domain, with remaining parts taken from reference TRBV11-2 and TRBJ2-5, reads EAGVAQSPRYKIIEKRQSVAFWCNPISGHATLYWYQQILGQGPKLLIQFQNNGVVDDSQLPKDRFSAERLKGVDSTLKIQPAKLEDSAVYLCASSAGLAGGMETQYFGPGTRLLVL.

This clonotype was detected a few times. The rearrangement links TRBV5-1 to TRBJ2-5; D gene ambiguous. CDR3 length: 14 residues. Germline lookup yields CDR1 SGHRS and CDR2 YFSETQ. V lost 0 bases and J lost 5, with 11 bases in between. CDR3 in amino acids: CASSLVSASETQYF. For the CDR3, the DNA is TGCGCCAGCAGCTTGGTGTCGGCGAGCGAGACCCAGTACTTC.

This clonotype was observed many times. The chain carries TRBV14 and TRBJ2-1; D remains unclear. The CDR3 covers 13 residues. V shed 0 bases and J shed 5 bases, with 5 bases lying between them. CDR1 SGHDN and CDR2 FVKESK come from the germline V gene. The CDR3, as DNA: TGTGCCAGCAGCCAAGATTGGGACAATGAGCAGTTCTTC. Amino acid sequence: CASSQDWDNEQFF. The full variable domain, completed using reference TRBV14 and TRBJ2-1, is EAGVTQFPSHSVIEKGQTVTLRCDPISGHDNLYWYRRVMGKEIKFLLHFVKESKQDESGMPNNRFLAERTGGTYSTLKVQPAELEDSGVYFCASSQDWDNEQFFGPGTRLTVL.

This clonotype was seen repeatedly, ten times or more. V is TRBV10-3 and J is TRBJ1-1, with TRBD1 matching over 7 bases. V gave up 2 bases and J gave up 1 base; unmatched junction bases: 1. Germline CDR1 reads ENHRY; CDR2 reads SYGVKD. The CDR3 length is 14 residues. This chain's CDR3 is CAISEAGGNTEAFF. The CDR3 DNA follows: TGTGCCATCAGTGAGGCAGGGGGGAACACTGAAGCTTTCTTT.

Ten or more counts support this clonotype. V is TRBV6-2 or TRBV6-3 and J is TRBJ1-1; D is perhaps TRBD1 (5 bases). The V gene's germline CDR1 is MNHEY and CDR2 SVGEGT. The length of the CDR3 is 13 residues. Trimming left V 8 bases short and J 3 bases short, with 13 bases between. The CDR3 reads CASVYRQYTEAFF. As DNA, the CDR3 is TGTGCCAGCGTTTACCGACAGTACACTGAAGCTTTCTTT.

There are a few counts of this clonotype. The chain carries TRBV24-1 and TRBJ1-5; TRBD1 is a possible D gene (5 bases). The CDR3 is made up of 16 amino acids. Germline V gives CDR1 KGHDR, CDR2 SFDVKD. V was trimmed by 12 bases and J by 1 base, leaving 21 bases between them. DNA of the CDR3: TGTGCCGGCGAGGAGGAGGGGCACATAAGCAATCAGCCCCAGCATTTT. Translating gives CAGEEEGHISNQPQHF.

This clonotype occurred many times. The rearrangement uses TRBV28 and TRBJ2-4, with 8 bases lining up with TRBD1. The germline gives CDR1 MDHEN, CDR2 SYDVKM. V lost 6 bases to trimming and J lost 3 bases; unmatched junction nucleotides: 7. The CDR3 runs to 15 residues. In nucleotides, the CDR3 is TGTGCCAGCAGCTCGACAGGGGTTGTCAAAAACATTCAGTACTTC. It yields the protein CASSSTGVVKNIQYF.

This clonotype has just a few counts. This rearrangement joins TRBV4-3 to TRBJ2-2; D is perhaps TRBD1 (6 bases). Trimming stripped 0 bases from V and 7 bases from J, with 18 bases between. CDR3 length: 17 amino acids. Germline loops: CDR1 LGHNA, CDR2 YSLEER. In DNA form, the CDR3 reads TGCGCCAGCAGCCAAGATATAGCAGGGGTTAAGGGCGGGGAGCTGTTTTTT. Its protein product is CASSQDIAGVKGGELFF.

This clonotype was detected once. The gene calls are TRBV19 and TRBJ2-5, with D perhaps matching TRBD1 (7 bases). The germline gives CDR1 LNHDA, CDR2 SQIVND (reference sequence). This CDR3 contains 14 residues. The V end was cut by 3 bases, the J end by 4 bases, with 12 bases between. CDR3 in amino acids: CASSIAGGGETQYF. In nucleotides, the CDR3 is TGTGCCAGTAGTATCGCAGGGGGAGGAGAGACCCAGTACTTC.

In this sample, this clonotype turned up a few times. The germline gene is not matched at one end of the junction; a read error may be the cause. CDR3 region: CVSSITPGIRETQYF. The CDR3 DNA reads TGTGTCAGCAGCATAACGCCGGGGATAAGAGAGACCCAGTACTTC. The V call is TRBV7-8, the J call TRBJ2-5; perhaps TRBD2 as D (5 bases). CDR1 is SGHVS, CDR2 FQNEAQ, per germline. The CDR3 contains 15 residues.

This clonotype was observed many times. The chain employs TRBV7-2 and TRBJ1-1; 8 bases align to TRBD1. With 5 bases clipped from V and 4 bases from J, the junction kept 12 bases outside the gene matches. The germline gives CDR1 SGHTA, CDR2 FQGNSA. The CDR3 spans 16 residues. As DNA, the CDR3 is TGTGCCAGCAGCGCGAGAGGACAGGGTGCTGGCACTGAAGCTTTCTTT. Protein product: CASSARGQGAGTEAFF.

This clonotype was picked up many times. The rearrangement links TRBV7-2 to TRBJ2-1, with 12 bases identical to TRBD2. CDR1 and CDR2 (germline): SGHTA, FQGNSA. The CDR3 is made up of 16 amino acids. Trimming took 1 base from V and 7 from J; bases not matched to a gene: 5. In nucleotides, the CDR3 is TGTGCCAGCAGCTTAGGAGCTAGCGGGGGGGAAAATGAGCAGTTCTTC. It yields the protein CASSLGASGGENEQFF.